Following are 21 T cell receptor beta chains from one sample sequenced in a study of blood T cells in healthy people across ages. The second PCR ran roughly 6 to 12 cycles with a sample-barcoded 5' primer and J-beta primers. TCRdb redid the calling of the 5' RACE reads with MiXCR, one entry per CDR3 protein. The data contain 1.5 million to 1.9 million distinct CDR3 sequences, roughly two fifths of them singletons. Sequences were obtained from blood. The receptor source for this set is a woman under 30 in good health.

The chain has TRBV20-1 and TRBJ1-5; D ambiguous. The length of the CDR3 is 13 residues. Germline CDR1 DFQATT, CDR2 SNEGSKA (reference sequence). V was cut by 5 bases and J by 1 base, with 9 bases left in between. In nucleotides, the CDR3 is TGCAGTGCTGGCAGACGGAGCAATCAGCCCCAGCATTTT. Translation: CSAGRRSNQPQHF.

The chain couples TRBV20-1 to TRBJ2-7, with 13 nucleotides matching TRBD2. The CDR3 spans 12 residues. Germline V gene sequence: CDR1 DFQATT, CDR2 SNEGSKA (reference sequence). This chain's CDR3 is CSTTSGRYEQYF. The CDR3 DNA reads TGCAGCACGACTAGCGGGAGGTACGAGCAGTACTTC.

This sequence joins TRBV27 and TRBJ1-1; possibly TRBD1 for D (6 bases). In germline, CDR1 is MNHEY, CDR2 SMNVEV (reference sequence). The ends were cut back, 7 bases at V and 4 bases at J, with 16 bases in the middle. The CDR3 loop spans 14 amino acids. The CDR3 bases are TGTGCCAGCACCGCCGCTACAGGGATCACTGAAGCTTTCTTT. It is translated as CASTAATGITEAFF.

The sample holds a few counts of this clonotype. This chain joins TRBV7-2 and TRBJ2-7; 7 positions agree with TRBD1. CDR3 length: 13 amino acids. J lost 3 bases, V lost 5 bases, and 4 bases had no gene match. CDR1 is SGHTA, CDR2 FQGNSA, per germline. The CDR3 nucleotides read TGTGCCAGCAGCGAGACAGGGTTCTACGAGCAGTACTTC. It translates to CASSETGFYEQYF.

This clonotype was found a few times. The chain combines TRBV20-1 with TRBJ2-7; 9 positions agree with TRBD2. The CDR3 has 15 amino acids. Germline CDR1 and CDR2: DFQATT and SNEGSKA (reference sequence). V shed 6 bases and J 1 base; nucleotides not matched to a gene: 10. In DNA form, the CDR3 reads TGCAGTGCGAATCCCGGGACTAGCATTTCCTACGAGCAGTACTTC. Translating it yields CSANPGTSISYEQYF.

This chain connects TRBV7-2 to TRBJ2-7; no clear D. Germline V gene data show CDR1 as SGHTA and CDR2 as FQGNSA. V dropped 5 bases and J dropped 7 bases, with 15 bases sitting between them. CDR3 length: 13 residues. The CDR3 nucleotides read TGTGCCAGCAGCCTAGACGGCACCAATGAGCAGTACTTC. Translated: CASSLDGTNEQYF.

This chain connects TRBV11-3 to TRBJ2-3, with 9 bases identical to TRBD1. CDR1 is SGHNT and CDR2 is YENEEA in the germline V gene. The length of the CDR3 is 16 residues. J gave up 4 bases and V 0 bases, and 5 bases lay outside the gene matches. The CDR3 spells CASSLDGQGIADTQYF. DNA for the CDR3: TGTGCCAGCAGCTTAGATGGACAGGGGATCGCAGATACGCAGTATTTT.

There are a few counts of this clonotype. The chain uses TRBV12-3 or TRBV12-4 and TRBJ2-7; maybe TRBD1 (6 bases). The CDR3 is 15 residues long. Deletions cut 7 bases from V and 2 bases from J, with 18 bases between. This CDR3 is CASTIWGRGPYEQYF. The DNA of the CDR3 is TGTGCCAGCACTATTTGGGGGCGAGGACCCTACGAGCAGTACTTC.

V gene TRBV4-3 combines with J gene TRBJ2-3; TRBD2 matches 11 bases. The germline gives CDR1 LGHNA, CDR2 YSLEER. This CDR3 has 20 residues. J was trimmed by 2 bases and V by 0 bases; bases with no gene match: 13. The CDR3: CASSQEKLAGGTSSTDTQYF. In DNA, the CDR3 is TGCGCCAGCAGCCAAGAAAAGCTAGCGGGGGGAACCAGCTCCACAGATACGCAGTATTTT.

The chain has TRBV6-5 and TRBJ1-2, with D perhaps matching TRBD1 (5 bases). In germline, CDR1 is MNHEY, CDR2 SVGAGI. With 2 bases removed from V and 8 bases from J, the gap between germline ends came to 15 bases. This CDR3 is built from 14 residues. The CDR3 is CASSYMPTGTGYTF. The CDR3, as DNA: TGTGCCAGCAGTTACATGCCGACCGGGACGGGCTACACCTTC.

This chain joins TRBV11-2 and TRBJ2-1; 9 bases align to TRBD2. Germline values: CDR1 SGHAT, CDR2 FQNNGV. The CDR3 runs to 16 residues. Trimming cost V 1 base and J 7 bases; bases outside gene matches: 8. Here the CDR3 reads CASSLVGGGAGNEQFF. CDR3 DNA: TGTGCCAGCAGCTTAGTGGGCGGGGGGGCAGGAAATGAGCAGTTCTTC.

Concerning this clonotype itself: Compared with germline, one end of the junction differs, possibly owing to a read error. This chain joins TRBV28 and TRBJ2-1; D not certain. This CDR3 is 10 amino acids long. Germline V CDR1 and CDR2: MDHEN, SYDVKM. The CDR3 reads CVSSSYEQFF. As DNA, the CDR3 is TGTGTCAGCAGTTCCTATGAGCAGTTCTTC.

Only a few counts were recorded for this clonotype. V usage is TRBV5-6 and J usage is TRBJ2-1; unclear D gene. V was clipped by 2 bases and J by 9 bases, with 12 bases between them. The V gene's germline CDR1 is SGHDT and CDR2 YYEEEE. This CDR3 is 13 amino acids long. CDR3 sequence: CASSFFGPIEQFF. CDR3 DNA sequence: TGTGCCAGCAGCTTTTTTGGGCCTATTGAGCAGTTCTTC.

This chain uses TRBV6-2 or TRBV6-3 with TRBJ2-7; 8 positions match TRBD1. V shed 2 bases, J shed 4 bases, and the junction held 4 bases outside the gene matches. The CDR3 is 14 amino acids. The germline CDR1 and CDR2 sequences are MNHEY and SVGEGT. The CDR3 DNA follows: TGTGCCAGCAGTTACAGGACAGGGTGGTACGAGCAGTACTTC. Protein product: CASSYRTGWYEQYF.

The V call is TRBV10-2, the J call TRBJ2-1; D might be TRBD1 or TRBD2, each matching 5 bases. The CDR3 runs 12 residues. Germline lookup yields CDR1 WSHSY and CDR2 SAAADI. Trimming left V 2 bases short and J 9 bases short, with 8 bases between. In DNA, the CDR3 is TGCGCCAGCAGTGAGGGGGGAGCTGAGCAGTTCTTC. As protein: CASSEGGAEQFF.

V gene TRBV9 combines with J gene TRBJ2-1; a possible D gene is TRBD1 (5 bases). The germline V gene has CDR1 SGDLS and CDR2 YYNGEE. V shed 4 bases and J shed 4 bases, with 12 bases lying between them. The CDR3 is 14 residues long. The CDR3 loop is CASSPPTEYNEQFF. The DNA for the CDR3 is TGTGCCAGCAGCCCACCGACAGAGTACAATGAGCAGTTCTTC.

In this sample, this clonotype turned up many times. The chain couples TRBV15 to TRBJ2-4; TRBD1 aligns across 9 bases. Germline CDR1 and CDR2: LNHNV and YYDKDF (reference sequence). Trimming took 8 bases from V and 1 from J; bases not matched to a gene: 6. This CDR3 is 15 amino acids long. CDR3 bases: TGTGCCACCCGGGACAGGGATTTCGCCAAAAACATTCAGTACTTC. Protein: CATRDRDFAKNIQYF.

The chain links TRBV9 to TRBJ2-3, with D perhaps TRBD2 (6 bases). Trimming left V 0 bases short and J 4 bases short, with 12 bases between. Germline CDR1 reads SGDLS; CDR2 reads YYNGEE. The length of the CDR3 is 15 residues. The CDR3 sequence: CASSVGTGRSDTQYF. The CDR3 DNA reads TGTGCCAGCAGCGTAGGAACGGGGAGGTCAGATACGCAGTATTTT.

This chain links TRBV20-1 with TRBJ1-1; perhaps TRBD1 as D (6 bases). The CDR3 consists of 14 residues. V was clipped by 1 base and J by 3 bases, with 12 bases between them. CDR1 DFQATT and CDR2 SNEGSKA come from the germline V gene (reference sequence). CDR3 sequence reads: CSARAPGTYTEAFF. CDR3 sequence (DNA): TGCAGTGCTAGAGCCCCGGGGACATACACTGAAGCTTTCTTT.

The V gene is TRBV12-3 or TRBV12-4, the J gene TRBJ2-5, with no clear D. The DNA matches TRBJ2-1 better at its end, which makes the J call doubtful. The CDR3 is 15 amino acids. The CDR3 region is CASSLEGNFQETQFF. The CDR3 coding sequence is TGTGCCAGCAGTTTAGAGGGCAATTTCCAAGAGACCCAGTTCTTC.

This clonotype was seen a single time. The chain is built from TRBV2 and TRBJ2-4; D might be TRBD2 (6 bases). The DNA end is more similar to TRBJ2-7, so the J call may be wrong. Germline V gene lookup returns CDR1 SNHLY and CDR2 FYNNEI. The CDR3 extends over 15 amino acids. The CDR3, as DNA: TGTGCCAGCAGTGACCTTCGGACTATAGCCTACGAGCAGTACTTC. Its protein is CASSDLRTIAYEQYF.